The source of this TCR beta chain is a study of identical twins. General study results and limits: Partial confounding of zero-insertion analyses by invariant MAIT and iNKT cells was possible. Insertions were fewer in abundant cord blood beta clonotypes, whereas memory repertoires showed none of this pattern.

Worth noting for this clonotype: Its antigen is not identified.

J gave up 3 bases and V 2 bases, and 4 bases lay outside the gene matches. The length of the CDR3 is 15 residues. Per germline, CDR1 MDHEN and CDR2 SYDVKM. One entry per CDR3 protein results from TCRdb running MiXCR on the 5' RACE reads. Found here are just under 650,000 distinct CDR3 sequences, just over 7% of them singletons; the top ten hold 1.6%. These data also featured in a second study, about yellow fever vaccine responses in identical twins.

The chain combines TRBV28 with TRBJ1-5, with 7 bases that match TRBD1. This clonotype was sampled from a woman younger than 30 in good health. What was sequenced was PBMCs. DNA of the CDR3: TGTGCCAGCAGTTTACCCGGACAGGTCAATCAGCCCCAGCATTTT. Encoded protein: CASSLPGQVNQPQHF.